This TCR beta chain comes out of a study of radiotherapy plus CTLA-4 blockade in lung cancer. Across the whole study: Of all patients, 15% to 20% responded objectively and about 34% showed disease control.

Study outcomes and limitations: Following radiotherapy plus ipilimumab, tumor-derived TCR clones expanded in the blood.

A word on this clone: The target antigen is unknown.

V lost 5 bases and J 2 bases, leaving 19 bases between the germline ends. Germline values: CDR1 SGHVS, CDR2 FQNEAQ. The CDR3 is 17 residues long. Method: immunoSEQ multiplex PCR; TCRdb's copy keeps in-frame clones and lacks some. The sample includes some 110,000 clones, over 80% of them seen just once. The receptor was derived from a human donor with non-small cell lung cancer that progressed on radiotherapy plus ipilimumab. The V gene is TRBV7-8, the J gene TRBJ2-1; D may match TRBD1 or TRBD2 (5 bases each). This specimen was peripheral blood, taken from a patient treated with radiotherapy plus ipilimumab. The CDR3 DNA reads as TGTGCCAGCAGCCCTCCCAGGAAGGGGAGCCCCTACAATGAGCAGTTCTTC. This gives the protein CASSPPRKGSPYNEQFF.